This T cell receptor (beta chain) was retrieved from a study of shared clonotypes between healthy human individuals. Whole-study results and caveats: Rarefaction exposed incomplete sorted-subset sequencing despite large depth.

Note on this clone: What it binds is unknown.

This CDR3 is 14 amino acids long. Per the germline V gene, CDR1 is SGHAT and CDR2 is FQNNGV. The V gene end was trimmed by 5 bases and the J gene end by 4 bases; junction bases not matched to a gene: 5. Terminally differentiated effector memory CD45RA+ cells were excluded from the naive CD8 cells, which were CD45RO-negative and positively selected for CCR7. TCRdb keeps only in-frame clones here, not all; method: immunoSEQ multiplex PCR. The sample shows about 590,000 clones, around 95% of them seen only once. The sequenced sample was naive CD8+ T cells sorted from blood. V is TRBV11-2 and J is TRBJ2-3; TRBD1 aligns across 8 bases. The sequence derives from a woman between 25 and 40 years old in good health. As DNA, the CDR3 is TGTGCCAGCAGCAAAGGACAGGGCTCAGATACGCAGTATTTT. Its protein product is CASSKGQGSDTQYF.